The 27 T cell receptor beta chains given below trace back to one sample, sequenced in a study of vaccination effects on CD4 cells after COVID-19. Sequencing used immunoSEQ multiplex PCR; TCRdb keeps in-frame clones, though not all of them. The data hold nearly 45,000 clones, with around 70% observed a single time. Subsequent to ten to eleven days of culture, CD4+ T cells were isolated. Each participant was given two doses of one vaccine (BNT162b2 or mRNA-1273). These TCRs are of unknown antigen specificity. Sequences were derived from CD4+ T cells from PBMCs cultured without peptide, sampled after COVID-19 vaccination. Receptors originate from a human donor who received a COVID-19 vaccine.

CDR3: CASRERRLAGDTQYF. The CDR3 bases are TGTGCCAGCAGAGAGAGGAGACTAGCGGGAGATACGCAGTATTTT. This rearrangement joins TRBV6-5 to TRBJ2-3; TRBD2 aligns across 10 bases. Trimming removed 6 bases from V and 5 bases from J; junction bases left unmatched: 8. This CDR3 spans 15 amino acids. Looked up from germline, CDR1 is MNHEY and CDR2 is SVGAGI.

The chain combines TRBV5-1 with TRBJ1-1; tentative D call: TRBD1 (5 bases). There are 15 residues in the CDR3. V gave up 0 bases and J gave up 0 bases, with 9 bases separating them. Germline V gene sequence: CDR1 SGHRS, CDR2 YFSETQ. CDR3 bases: TGCGCCAGCAGCTTGGAGGGGAGGGTGAACACTGAAGCTTTCTTT. Amino acid sequence: CASSLEGRVNTEAFF.

The V call is TRBV19, the J call TRBJ1-1; D remains unclear. Trimming removed 8 bases at V and 1 base at J, with 14 bases between. Germline V gives CDR1 LNHDA, CDR2 SQIVND (reference sequence). The CDR3 extends over 14 amino acids. The CDR3 DNA follows: TGTGCCAGTTCCCCAAGGGCGGGGAACACTGAAGCTTTCTTT. As protein: CASSPRAGNTEAFF.

V gene TRBV14 combines with J gene TRBJ2-7, with D possibly being TRBD1 (6 bases). Trimming left V 2 bases short and J 1 base short, with 15 bases between. The CDR3 is made up of 16 amino acids. Germline CDR1 SGHDN, CDR2 FVKESK. This chain's CDR3 is CASSQRGIGPSYEQYF. DNA for the CDR3: TGTGCCAGCAGCCAAAGGGGGATCGGCCCTTCCTACGAGCAGTACTTC.

This clone appeared a few times. The chain couples TRBV2 to TRBJ2-2; D is possibly TRBD1 (6 bases). Germline V gene lookup returns CDR1 SNHLY and CDR2 FYNNEI. Trimming removed 5 bases at V and 7 bases at J, with 14 bases between. The CDR3 runs to 14 residues. CDR3 DNA sequence: TGTGCCAGCAGTTCGATGGGGGCTGGCGGGGAGCTGTTTTTT. This translates into CASSSMGAGGELFF.

V usage is TRBV9 and J usage is TRBJ2-5, with D hard to call. Germline V gene sequence: CDR1 SGDLS, CDR2 YYNGEE. The V end lost 0 bases, the J end lost 3 bases, and 3 bases lay between the germline ends. The CDR3 consists of 12 residues. As DNA, the CDR3 is TGTGCCAGCAGCGTAGGGGAAGAGACCCAGTACTTC. This sequence encodes CASSVGEETQYF.

This sequence joins TRBV3-1 (or the pseudogene TRBV3-2) and TRBJ2-7; 11 nucleotides line up with TRBD1. Germline-derived CDR1 and CDR2 are LGHDT and YNNKEL (reference sequence). J was trimmed by 2 bases and V by 4 bases; bases with no gene match: 10. This CDR3 is 17 amino acids long. The CDR3 coding sequence is TGTGCCAGCAGCCGAGCACTTCCGGGACAGGGGGCCTACGAGCAGTACTTC. Its translation is CASSRALPGQGAYEQYF.

The J gene is TRBJ2-1, the V gene TRBV7-9; D uncertain. Deletions cut 10 bases from V and 5 bases from J, with 9 bases between. The CDR3 sequence is 11 residues long. Per germline, CDR1 SEHNR and CDR2 FQNEAQ (reference sequence). The CDR3 DNA sequence: TGTGCCATCTCTGCCCACAATGAGCAGTTCTTC. This translates into CAISAHNEQFF.

This chain links TRBV5-5 with TRBJ2-5; the D gene could be TRBD1 or TRBD2 (5 bases each). Per germline, CDR1 SGHKS and CDR2 YYEKEE (reference sequence). Trimming took off 3 bases at V and 4 bases at J, with 7 bases between the two ends. The CDR3 length is 12 residues. The CDR3 DNA reads TGTGCCAGCAGCTCAGGGACAGAGACCCAGTACTTC. This gives the protein CASSSGTETQYF.

J is TRBJ1-6 and V is TRBV21-1; TRBD1 reflects the table's D call only, with no check against the DNA. TRBV21-1 is noted as a pseudogene. CDR3 size: 15 residues. The CDR3 protein is CASSIRPGQESPLHF. CDR3 nucleotide sequence: TGTGCCAGCAGCATTCGCCCGGGACAGGAATCACCCCTCCACTTT.

This sequence joins TRBV13 and TRBJ1-1; D might be TRBD1 (5 bases). The germline V gene has CDR1 PRHDT and CDR2 FYEKMQ (reference sequence). This CDR3 region has 14 residues. With 8 bases removed from V and 4 bases from J, the gap between germline ends came to 17 bases. CDR3 nucleotides: TGTGCCAGCCGGGGTTCGGGACGGGGCACTGAAGCTTTCTTT. Translated, it gives CASRGSGRGTEAFF.

The CDR3 region is CASSHPRLAGEPEQYF. CDR3 nucleotide sequence: TGCGCCAGCAGCCATCCTAGACTAGCGGGAGAACCCGAGCAGTACTTC. The J gene is TRBJ2-7, the V gene TRBV4-1; TRBD2 agrees at 12 bases. The junction had 9 bases not matched to a gene; V was cut back by 3 bases and J by 6 bases. The CDR3 totals 16 residues. Germline values: CDR1 MGHRA, CDR2 YSYEKL.

This rearrangement joins TRBV6-1 to TRBJ2-1, with 8 bases lining up with TRBD2. Trimming at V came to 0 bases and at J to 8 bases, leaving 6 bases not matched to a gene. Germline CDR1 is MNHNS and CDR2 is SASEGT. This CDR3 is 15 amino acids long. The CDR3 nucleotides are TGTGCCAGCAGTGAAGCCGCGAGCGGGAGCCATGAGCAGTTCTTC. Protein sequence: CASSEAASGSHEQFF.

The V gene is TRBV7-8, the J gene TRBJ2-1; 14 bases fit TRBD2. Germline CDR1 SGHVS, CDR2 FQNEAQ. CDR3 size: 16 residues. The V gene end was trimmed by 5 bases and the J gene end by 15 bases; junction bases not matched to a gene: 15. The CDR3 bases are TGTGCCAGCAGCCCCGGACTAGCGGGAGGTGCTATGATTGCGTTCTTC. Protein: CASSPGLAGGAMIAFF.

V is TRBV18 and J is TRBJ2-5, with unresolved D. The CDR3 has 15 residues. Germline CDR1 reads KGHSH; CDR2 reads LQKENI. V lost 3 bases and J lost 5, with 16 bases in between. CDR3 sequence: CASSPIAHRRETQYF. In DNA, the CDR3 is TGTGCCAGCTCACCGATCGCCCATAGACGGGAGACCCAGTACTTC.

V is TRBV12-3 or TRBV12-4 and J is TRBJ1-4; D may be TRBD1 (6 bases). The CDR3 runs to 13 residues. V was clipped by 7 bases and J by 5 bases, with 11 bases between them. The CDR3 DNA reads as TGTGCCAGCAAGGGGGGCTGGAATGAAAAACTGTTTTTT. Its protein is CASKGGWNEKLFF.

The chain joins TRBV19 to TRBJ1-1; D not resolved. The V end was cut by 6 bases, the J end by 2 bases, with 13 bases between. Germline V CDR1 and CDR2: LNHDA, SQIVND (reference sequence). The CDR3 runs 14 residues. CDR3 residues: CASSRKHLNTEAFF. The CDR3 DNA follows: TGTGCCAGTAGCCGGAAACATTTAAACACTGAAGCTTTCTTT.

A single count supports this clone. The J gene is TRBJ1-4, the V gene TRBV7-9; 8 nucleotides align to TRBD1. This CDR3 has 16 residues. After removal of 2 bases from V and 8 bases from J, the junction contained 10 bases not matched to a gene. Germline V CDR1 and CDR2: SEHNR, FQNEAQ (reference sequence). The CDR3 spells CASSLRADRAREKLFF. The CDR3 nucleotides are TGTGCCAGCAGCTTAAGGGCGGACAGGGCGAGGGAAAAACTGTTTTTT.

The chain joins TRBV2 to TRBJ1-3; D is perhaps TRBD1 (6 bases). CDR1 and CDR2 (germline): SNHLY, FYNNEI. Trimming took 4 bases from V and 3 from J, leaving 7 bases between them. The CDR3 loop spans 13 amino acids. The DNA of the CDR3 is TGTGCCAGCAGTGGAGGGGGTGGAAACACCATATATTTT. Residues: CASSGGGGNTIYF.

V gene TRBV30 combines with J gene TRBJ2-1; TRBD2 might be the D (6 bases). The V and J ends lost 4 bases and 8 bases respectively, with 15 bases between them. CDR1 is GTSNPN, CDR2 SVGIG, per germline (reference sequence). The CDR3 spans 13 residues. The CDR3 region is CAWKDGGRDEQFF. The CDR3 DNA follows: TGTGCCTGGAAGGACGGGGGTCGCGATGAGCAGTTCTTC.

The rearrangement uses TRBV6-4 and TRBJ2-3, with a possible D match to TRBD2 (6 bases). The ends were cut back, 4 bases at V and 1 base at J, with 6 bases in the middle. The CDR3 runs 13 residues. Looked up from germline, CDR1 is MRHNA and CDR2 is SNTAGT. The CDR3 coding sequence is TGTGCCAGCAGTGCTAGCGGCACAGATACGCAGTATTTT. The encoded protein is CASSASGTDTQYF.

The CDR3 is CASSRDASGANVLTF. The CDR3 DNA sequence: TGTGCCAGCAGTCGTGACGCATCTGGGGCCAACGTCCTGACTTTC. V usage is TRBV2 and J usage is TRBJ2-6; D is unclear. The CDR3 has 15 residues. V gave up 5 bases and J gave up 1 base, with 9 bases separating them. CDR1 is SNHLY, CDR2 FYNNEI, per germline.

The chain uses TRBV19 and TRBJ2-5, with a possible D match to TRBD2 (7 bases). Germline CDR1 reads LNHDA; CDR2 reads SQIVND (reference sequence). The CDR3 totals 16 residues. V was trimmed by 7 bases and J by 5 bases, leaving 23 bases between them. CDR3 nucleotides: TGTGCCAGTACCCCCTACGGCGCAGGGGAGGGGGAGACCCAGTACTTC. Translation: CASTPYGAGEGETQYF.

The chain has TRBV16 and TRBJ2-3; D is undetermined. The CDR3 consists of 14 residues. From germline, CDR1 is KGHSY and CDR2 FQNENV. V shed 1 base and J shed 0 bases, with 5 bases lying between them. The CDR3 DNA is TGTGCCAGCAGCCAATGGAAAAGCACAGATACGCAGTATTTT. Its protein is CASSQWKSTDTQYF.

This clone was observed a single time. The V call is TRBV24-1, the J call TRBJ2-5; tentatively, D is TRBD1 (6 bases). The CDR3 totals 13 residues. Germline CDR1 KGHDR, CDR2 SFDVKD. The germline V and J ends were trimmed by 1 base and 5 bases, with 7 bases remaining between them. This CDR3 is CATSDFRGETQYF. The DNA for the CDR3 is TGTGCCACCAGTGATTTTAGGGGGGAGACCCAGTACTTC.

This clone was seen a few times. The chain employs TRBV12-5 and TRBJ2-6, with 9 bases that match TRBD1. With V trimmed by 5 bases and J by 1 base, 9 bases remained unmatched. This CDR3 contains 18 residues. Germline V lookup: CDR1 LGHNT, CDR2 FRNRAP. The CDR3 here is CASGLILDRGSGANVLTF. The CDR3 region has the DNA TGTGCTAGTGGTCTTATATTGGACAGGGGATCTGGGGCCAACGTCCTGACTTTC.

Turning to this clone: The identical CDR3 is also encoded by other nucleotide sequences in the sample. The chain combines TRBV20-1 with TRBJ2-7; D is unclear. CDR3 length equals 11 residues. The V gene's germline CDR1 is DFQATT and CDR2 SNEGSKA (reference sequence). Deletions cut 2 bases from V and 5 bases from J, with 7 bases between. The DNA of the CDR3 is TGCAGTGCTAGATCCGGACACGAGCAGTACTTC. This sequence encodes CSARSGHEQYF.